Listed here are 3 T cell receptor beta chains from one sample, sequenced in a study of T-cell reconstitution after alpha-beta-depleted transplantation in children. Preparation of the TCRbeta library involved a method that used unique molecular identifiers. TCRdb fed the PCR reads into MiXCR, producing one record per CDR3 protein. The table shows about 640,000 distinct CDR3 sequences, with roughly 15% occurring only once. Material: PBMCs from the stem cell graft donor, obtained from the stem cell graft. These receptors originate from a human donor who donated a stem cell graft to a child with acute myeloid leukemia.

This clonotype was observed many times. The chain recombines TRBV12-3 or TRBV12-4 with TRBJ2-2; TRBD1 or TRBD2 may be the D gene (5 bases each). The CDR3 consists of 15 residues. Deletions cut 5 bases from V and 2 bases from J, with 12 bases between. CDR3 nucleotide sequence: TGTGCCAGCAGTGCCGGGGACCGCAACACCGGGGAGCTGTTTTTT. It codes for CASSAGDRNTGELFF.

This clonotype has ten or more counts. This rearrangement joins TRBV5-1 to TRBJ2-5; perhaps TRBD2 as D (6 bases). The CDR3 sequence is 14 residues long. The V gene's germline CDR1 is SGHRS and CDR2 YFSETQ. The V and J ends lost 0 bases and 3 bases respectively, with 9 bases between them. CDR3 sequence: CASSLDRREETQYF. CDR3 DNA: TGCGCCAGCAGCTTGGACAGGAGGGAAGAGACCCAGTACTTC.

CDR3 nucleotide sequence: TGTGCCAGCAGCCAAGAGGAGGGGGCTGGGGCCAACGTCCTGACTTTC. Encoded protein: CASSQEEGAGANVLTF. The chain links TRBV4-2 to TRBJ2-6; D assignment may be TRBD1 or TRBD2 (6 bases each). CDR1 and CDR2 from the germline V gene are LGHNA and YNFKEQ. V was shortened by 0 bases and J by 2 bases, with 8 bases between the two germline ends. The CDR3 has 16 amino acids.